These 2 T cell receptor beta chains originate from one sample sequenced in a study of immune heterogeneity within non-small cell lung tumors (dated by TCRdb to 2016 to 2019). Genomic DNA extracted from bulk tumor tissue served as TCR template, with roughly 610 ng gDNA amplified per sample. During surgery, several biopsies were collected from each primary tumor and placed as far from one another as possible within the tumor mass. Patients in the study cohort, which was described as untreated, were newly diagnosed NSCLC cases going through curative surgery. This sample was sequenced with a HiSeq X Ten. The TCR beta CDR3 region was amplified with a multiplex PCR system, in which a first round of about 10 cycles was run using 32 V-gene forward and 13 J-gene reverse primers. In TCRdb, the public reads were trimmed at Q25 with fastp and aligned with MiXCR, with productive beta chains retained. Each entry merges the rows of one CDR3 protein and shows their most common DNA and genes. Present in this sample are just under 3,000 distinct CDR3 sequences, around 25% of which were seen just once. Roughly 17% of the sample comes from the top ten.

The source material was lung tumor tissue. The receptors here all came from a female donor with non-small cell lung cancer.

This clonotype has just a few counts. The chain recombines TRBV11-2 with TRBJ2-2; D remains unclear. Trimming took 6 bases from V and 4 from J, leaving 12 bases between them. The CDR3 sequence is 14 residues long. The V gene's germline CDR1 is SGHAT and CDR2 FQNNGV. The DNA of the CDR3 is TGTGCCAGCAGACCCCGTTGGAGCACCGGGGAGCTGTTTTTT. Protein: CASRPRWSTGELFF.

A single count supports this clonotype. Here the CDR3 DNA reads TGTGCCAGCAGCCGGCAGGGTACCGGAAACACCATATATTTT. This encodes CASSRQGTGNTIYF. This chain joins TRBV5-6 and TRBJ1-3; D possibly corresponds to TRBD1 (5 bases). In germline, CDR1 is SGHDT, CDR2 YYEEEE. V lost 4 bases to trimming and J lost 4 bases, with 12 bases between them. The CDR3 contains 14 residues.